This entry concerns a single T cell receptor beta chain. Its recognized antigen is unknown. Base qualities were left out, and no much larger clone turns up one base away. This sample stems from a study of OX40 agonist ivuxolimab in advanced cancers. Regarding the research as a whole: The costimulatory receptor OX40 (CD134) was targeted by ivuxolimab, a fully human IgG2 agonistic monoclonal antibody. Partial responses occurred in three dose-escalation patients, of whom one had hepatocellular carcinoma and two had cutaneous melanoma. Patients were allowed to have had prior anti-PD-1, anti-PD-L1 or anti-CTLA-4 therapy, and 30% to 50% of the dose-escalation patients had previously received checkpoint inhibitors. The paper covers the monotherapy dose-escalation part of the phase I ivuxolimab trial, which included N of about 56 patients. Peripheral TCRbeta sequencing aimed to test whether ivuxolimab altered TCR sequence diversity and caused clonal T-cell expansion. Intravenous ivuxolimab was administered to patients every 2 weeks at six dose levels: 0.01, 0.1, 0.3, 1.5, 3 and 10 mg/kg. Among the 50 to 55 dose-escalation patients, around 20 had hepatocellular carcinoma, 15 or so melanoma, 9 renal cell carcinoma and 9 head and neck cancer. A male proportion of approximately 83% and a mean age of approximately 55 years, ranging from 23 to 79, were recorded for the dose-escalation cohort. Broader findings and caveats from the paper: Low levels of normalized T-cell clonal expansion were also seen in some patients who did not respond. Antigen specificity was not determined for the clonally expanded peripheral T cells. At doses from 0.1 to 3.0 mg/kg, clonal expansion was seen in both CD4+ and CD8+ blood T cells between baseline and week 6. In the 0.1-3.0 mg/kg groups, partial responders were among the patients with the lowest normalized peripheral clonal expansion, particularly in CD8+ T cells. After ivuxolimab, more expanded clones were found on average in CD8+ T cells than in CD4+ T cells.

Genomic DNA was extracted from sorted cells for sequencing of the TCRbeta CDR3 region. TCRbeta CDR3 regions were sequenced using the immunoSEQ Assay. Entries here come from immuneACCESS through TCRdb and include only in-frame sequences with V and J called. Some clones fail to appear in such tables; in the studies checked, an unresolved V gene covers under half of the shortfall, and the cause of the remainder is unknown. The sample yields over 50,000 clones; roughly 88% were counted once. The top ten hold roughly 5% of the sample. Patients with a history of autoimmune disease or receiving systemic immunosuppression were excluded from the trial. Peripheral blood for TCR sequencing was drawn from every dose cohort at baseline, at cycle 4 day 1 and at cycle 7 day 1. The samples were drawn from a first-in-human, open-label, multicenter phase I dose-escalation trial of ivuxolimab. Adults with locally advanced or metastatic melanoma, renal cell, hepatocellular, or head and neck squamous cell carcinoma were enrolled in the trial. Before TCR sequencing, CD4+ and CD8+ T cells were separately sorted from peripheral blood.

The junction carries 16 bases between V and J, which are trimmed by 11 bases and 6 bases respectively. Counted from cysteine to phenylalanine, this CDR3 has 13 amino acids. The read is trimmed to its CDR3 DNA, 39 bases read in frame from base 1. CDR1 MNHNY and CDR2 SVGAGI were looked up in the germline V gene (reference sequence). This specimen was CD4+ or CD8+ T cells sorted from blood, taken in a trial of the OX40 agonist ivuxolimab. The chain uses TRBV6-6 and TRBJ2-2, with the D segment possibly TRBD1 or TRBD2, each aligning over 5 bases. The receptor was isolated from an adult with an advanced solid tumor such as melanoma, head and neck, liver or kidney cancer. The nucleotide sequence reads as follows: TGTGCCTCCAAGGGGCAGGGAGCCGGGGAGCTGTTTTTT. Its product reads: CASKGQGAGELFF.